The entry below gives a single TCR beta chain sequence along with its context. The V gene end was trimmed by 6 bases and the J gene end by 3 bases; junction bases not matched to a gene: 4. Per the germline V gene, CDR1 is SQVTM and CDR2 is ANQGSEA. The CDR3 extends over 14 amino acids. This record belongs to a study of T cell changes during pregnancy in multiple sclerosis. The table came from immunoSEQ multiplex PCR; TCRdb's copy has only in-frame clones and leaves some out. The profile covers around 50,000 clones, with almost 95% appearing a single time and roughly 4% taken by the ten largest. The sequencing used CD8+ T cells from peripheral blood mononuclear cells, collected in the first trimester of pregnancy. This receptor was obtained from a female donor with multiple sclerosis, enrolled in a pregnancy study. The rearrangement links TRBV29-1 to TRBJ2-7; TRBD2 agrees at 14 bases. CDR3 loop: CSVEGLAGVYEQYF. In nucleotides, the CDR3 is TGCAGCGTGGAGGGACTAGCGGGAGTCTACGAGCAGTACTTC.